A selection of T cell receptor beta chains follows, all from one sample in a study of OX40 agonist ivuxolimab in advanced cancers. Clones were sequenced by immunoSEQ multiplex PCR, and TCRdb holds only the in-frame ones, with some missing. The sample yields approximately 78,000 clones, around 89% seen once. Material: CD4+ or CD8+ T cells sorted from blood, obtained in a trial of the OX40 agonist ivuxolimab. The receptor source for this set is an adult with an advanced solid tumor such as melanoma, head and neck, liver or kidney cancer. Each CDR3 is given with its conserved first and last residue. Clone size, where shown, is once, few, many, or a class for clones that have expanded.

cdr3_length j_call clone_size v_call cdr3_aa
12 TRBJ1-1 . TRBV28 CASSLYGTEAFF
16 TRBJ2-7 . TRBV5-4 CASSTGQGATSYEQYF
14 TRBJ2-4 . TRBV28 CASSSGQTKGIQYF
14 TRBJ1-1 . TRBV7-8 CASSLVGGNTEAFF
14 TRBJ2-2 once TRBV11-3 CASSLTGGAGELFF
15 TRBJ1-2 . TRBV11-2 CASSLEGTVNYGYTF
15 TRBJ2-1 . TRBV27 CASKPSGATHLEQFF
15 TRBJ1-5 once TRBV28 CASNSGQGGYQPQHF
13 TRBJ1-1 once TRBV29-1 CSVGYLGTTEAFF
14 TRBJ2-7 . TRBV7-9 CASSTRGGVYEQYF
15 TRBJ1-2 . TRBV5-4 CASSYPGQLPYGYTF
15 TRBJ1-3 once TRBV5-1 CASSLGTGDGNTIYF
13 TRBJ2-5 . TRBV30 CARTGELQETQYF
15 TRBJ1-5 . TRBV19 CASSITRDSDQPQHF
11 TRBJ2-7 . TRBV11-3 CASSSSYEQYF
16 TRBJ2-1 . TRBV6-4 CASSASIGQGINEQFF
13 TRBJ2-1 . TRBV23-1 CASSQSTGSEQFF
12 TRBJ1-2 few TRBV6-1 CASSDTIDGYTF
14 TRBJ1-2 few TRBV6-6 CASSTGRRGDGYTF
13 TRBJ1-1 . TRBV7-9 CASSLWDNTEAFF
12 TRBJ1-1 once TRBV18 CASSPKLGLAFF
16 TRBJ2-3 . TRBV7-2 CASSLGQPSEGATQYF
12 TRBJ1-2 . TRBV29-1 CSVDTGVRGYTF
14 TRBJ2-5 . TRBV15 CATSRDRGQETQYF
15 TRBJ1-4 . TRBV6-5 CASRTGQLSNEKLFF
17 TRBJ1-1 . TRBV7-8 CASSLVGDRAMNTEAFF
14 TRBJ2-7 . TRBV21-1 CASSKGRRGHEQYF
16 TRBJ1-6 . TRBV6-6 CASRQTGSSYNSPLHF
16 TRBJ2-1 . TRBV7-9 CASSISGGAPYNEQFF
16 TRBJ2-5 . TRBV6-6 CASSYSIGGRGETQYF
14 TRBJ2-2 . TRBV10-3 CATGGRSNTGELFF
15 TRBJ2-5 . TRBV18 CASSRSTQLQETQYF
15 TRBJ1-5 . TRBV7-2 CASSPLPGGGQPQHF
10 TRBJ2-7 . TRBV6-5 CASSETIQYF
15 TRBJ2-7 few TRBV7-2 CASSLAASGYYEQYF
13 TRBJ2-5 . TRBV9 CASSVANQETQYF
14 TRBJ2-7 . TRBV5-4 CASSLALAGYEQYF
15 TRBJ2-3 . TRBV11-3 CASSLVGRYGDTQYF
15 TRBJ2-1 . TRBV29-1 CSVGGTISNFNEQFF
16 TRBJ1-2 . TRBV7-6 CASALGPKGINYGYTF
14 TRBJ2-1 . TRBV7-9 CASSASGPWDEQFF
15 TRBJ2-5 . TRBV2 CASSETSGSQETQYF
17 TRBJ2-7 . TRBV21-1 CASSKIYAMGHRSEQYF
14 TRBJ1-1 . TRBV5-6 CASSPPHGSTEAFF
12 TRBJ1-4 . TRBV10-3 CAISESSEKLFF
13 TRBJ2-3 . TRBV10-3 CAISESKQDTQYF
15 TRBJ1-4 . TRBV11-3 CASSLAFATNEKLFF
12 TRBJ1-1 . TRBV29-1 CSVERGVTEAFF
15 TRBJ1-2 . TRBV28 CASSQWDRLQYGYTF
14 TRBJ2-7 . TRBV27 CASSFERGPYEQYF